Following are 27 T cell receptor beta chains from one sample sequenced in a study of pediatric ulcerative colitis. During colonoscopy, one to two rectal pinch biopsies were collected. Method: immunoSEQ multiplex PCR; TCRdb's copy keeps in-frame clones and lacks some. Here the sample spans some 37,000 clones, about 80% being singletons. Sequenced sample: gut tissue. These receptors came from a boy younger than 18 with moderate ulcerative colitis.

The chain links TRBV29-1 to TRBJ2-1, with D possibly TRBD1 on 5 matching bases. CDR1 is SQVTM, CDR2 ANQGSEA, per germline. V was pared by 3 bases and J by 7 bases, with 10 bases between. The CDR3 has 12 residues. The CDR3 loop is CSVEQGGNEQFF. The CDR3 DNA reads TGCAGCGTTGAGCAGGGCGGTAATGAGCAGTTCTTC.

Concerning this clone itself: Other DNA sequences in this specimen translate into the identical CDR3. The V and J genes are TRBV5-4 and TRBJ2-3; D remains unclear. The length of the CDR3 is 12 residues. Trimming stripped 4 bases from V and 0 bases from J, with 3 bases between. The germline CDR1 and CDR2 sequences are SGHNT and YYREEE (reference sequence). The CDR3 spells CASSTSTDTQYF. The CDR3 coding sequence is TGTGCCAGCAGCACTAGCACAGATACGCAGTATTTT.

Comments on this clone: Relative to the germline gene, one junction end is altered; a read error may explain this. The genes are TRBV6-5 and TRBJ1-5; D is uncertain. CDR1 is MNHEY, CDR2 SVGAGI, per germline. This CDR3 spans 15 amino acids. This CDR3 is CASSYSYTSHQPQHF. The CDR3 coding sequence is TGTGCCAGCAGTTACTCGTATACTAGCCATCAGCCCCAGCATTTT.

The chain uses TRBV6-5 and TRBJ1-2; 11 bases match TRBD1. The CDR3 totals 16 residues. After removal of 0 bases from V and 4 bases from J, the junction contained 4 bases not matched to a gene. CDR1 MNHEY and CDR2 SVGAGI come from the germline V gene. CDR3 in amino acids: CASSYSWDRGSYGYTF. In DNA form, the CDR3 reads TGTGCCAGCAGTTACTCCTGGGACAGGGGGTCCTATGGCTACACCTTC.

The chain couples TRBV6-1 to TRBJ2-2, with D perhaps matching TRBD1 (7 bases). The CDR3 runs 13 residues. Germline V gene lookup returns CDR1 MNHNS and CDR2 SASEGT. V was shortened by 7 bases and J by 5 bases, with 11 bases between the two germline ends. CDR3 nucleotides: TGTGCCAGCAAGGAGGGGGCTACCGGGGAGCTGTTTTTT. It specifies CASKEGATGELFF.

DNA of the CDR3: TGCGCCAGCAGCCCAGCTGAGGGGGTTATAAACACTGAAGCTTTCTTT. Its translation: CASSPAEGVINTEAFF. This sequence joins TRBV5-1 and TRBJ1-1; possibly TRBD1 for D (6 bases). The CDR3 sequence is 16 residues long. V shed 4 bases and J shed 2 bases, with 18 bases lying between them. CDR1 is SGHRS and CDR2 is YFSETQ in the germline V gene.

The V gene is TRBV7-2, the J gene TRBJ1-1, with D uncertain. Per germline, CDR1 SGHTA and CDR2 FQGNSA. The CDR3 contains 14 residues. With 1 base removed from V and 1 base from J, the gap between germline ends came to 7 bases. CDR3 sequence: CASSLEWGNTEAFF. The CDR3 DNA reads as TGTGCCAGCAGCTTAGAGTGGGGGAACACTGAAGCTTTCTTT. The whole variable domain, remainder taken from reference TRBV7-2 and TRBJ1-1, is GAGVSQSPSNKVTEKGKDVELRCDPISGHTALYWYRQSLGQGLEFLIYFQGNSAPDKSGLPSDRFSAERTGGSVSTLTIQRTQQEDSAVYLCASSLEWGNTEAFFGQGTRLTVV.

The chain combines TRBV27 with TRBJ1-3; TRBD1 agrees at 7 bases. The germline V gene encodes CDR1 MNHEY and CDR2 SMNVEV (reference sequence). There are 15 residues in the CDR3. J gave up 0 bases and V 5 bases, and 4 bases lay outside the gene matches. The chain's CDR3 is CASSADRDSGNTIYF. The CDR3 coding sequence is TGTGCCAGCAGTGCCGACAGGGACTCTGGAAACACCATATATTTT.

Notes on this clone: Other DNA sequences in this specimen translate into the identical CDR3. The gene calls are TRBV5-1 and TRBJ2-7; D possibly matches TRBD1 or TRBD2 (5 bases each). Trimming took 0 bases from V and 0 from J, leaving 7 bases between them. Germline CDR1 is SGHRS and CDR2 is YFSETQ. The CDR3 has 14 amino acids. The CDR3 spells CASSLGDGSYEQYF. CDR3 bases: TGCGCCAGCAGCTTGGGGGACGGCTCCTACGAGCAGTACTTC.

In its sample, this clone was seen a few times. The chain joins TRBV7-9 to TRBJ2-1; TRBD1 or TRBD2 may be the D gene (5 bases each). CDR1 and CDR2 from the germline V gene are SEHNR and FQNEAQ (reference sequence). Trimming took off 5 bases at V and 15 bases at J, with 17 bases between the two ends. The CDR3 totals 12 residues. CDR3 residues: CASSRPGQTLFF. The CDR3 DNA sequence: TGTGCCAGCAGCCGGCCGGGGCAGACTCTGTTCTTC. The entire variable domain, with the rest obtained from reference TRBV7-9 and TRBJ2-1, is as follows: DTGVSQNPRHKITKRGQNVTFRCDPISEHNRLYWYRQTLGQGPEFLTYFQNEAQLEKSRLLSDRFSAERPKGSFSTLEIQRTEQGDSAMYLCASSRPGQTLFFGPGTRLTVL.

The chain carries TRBV10-3 and TRBJ1-1, with 7 bases matching TRBD1. Germline V gene lookup returns CDR1 ENHRY and CDR2 SYGVKD. This CDR3 is 11 amino acids long. The V and J ends lost 7 bases and 7 bases, in that order; junction bases with no gene match: 3. The DNA of the CDR3 is TGTGCCATCACCCGACAGGGTGAAGCTTTCTTT. Protein: CAITRQGEAFF.

The chain recombines TRBV11-3 with TRBJ2-7; possibly TRBD1 for D (5 bases). Trimming took off 0 bases at V and 1 base at J, with 10 bases between the two ends. CDR1 is SGHNT, CDR2 YENEEA, per germline. This CDR3 has 15 residues. The CDR3 region is CASSLDAGRSYEQYF. The CDR3, as DNA: TGTGCCAGCAGCTTAGACGCAGGGCGGTCCTACGAGCAGTACTTC.

V gene TRBV4-1 combines with J gene TRBJ1-2; D is possibly TRBD1 (5 bases). The CDR3 runs to 16 residues. Germline assignment: CDR1 MGHRA and CDR2 YSYEKL. V lost 5 bases and J lost 5, with 21 bases in between. This CDR3 reads CASSSVGRDLGYGYTF. The CDR3, as DNA: TGCGCCAGCAGCTCCGTAGGTAGGGACTTAGGGTATGGCTACACCTTC.

The chain links TRBV6-5 to TRBJ2-2, with D uncertain. The V and J ends lost 0 bases and 3 bases respectively, with 11 bases between them. Per the germline V gene, CDR1 is MNHEY and CDR2 is SVGAGI. The CDR3 length is 16 residues. CDR3 sequence reads: CASSYSATWDTGELFF. CDR3 sequence (DNA): TGTGCCAGCAGTTACTCCGCGACATGGGACACCGGGGAGCTGTTTTTT.

CDR3 in DNA: TGTGCCAGCATAGGAGCCCCTTATAGCAATCAGCCCCAGCATTTT. It is translated as CASIGAPYSNQPQHF. The V and J genes are TRBV2 and TRBJ1-5; D not certain. This CDR3 is built from 15 residues. Germline-derived CDR1 and CDR2 are SNHLY and FYNNEI. V shed 7 bases and J shed 0 bases, with 13 bases lying between them.

V usage is TRBV9 and J usage is TRBJ1-3, with no clear D. This CDR3 spans 15 amino acids. The germline gives CDR1 SGDLS, CDR2 YYNGEE. The V gene lost 1 base and the J gene lost 1 base, with 9 bases spanning the gap. CDR3 protein: CASSVQAVSGNTIYF. For the CDR3, the DNA is TGTGCCAGCAGCGTACAGGCCGTTTCTGGAAACACCATATATTTT.

The rearrangement links TRBV5-1 to TRBJ1-2, with 7 bases aligning to TRBD1. The junction had 12 bases not matched to a gene; V was cut back by 4 bases and J by 6 bases. The CDR3 runs 15 residues. The germline V gene has CDR1 SGHRS and CDR2 YFSETQ. The CDR3 nucleotides read TGCGCCAGCAGCCAATCCGACAGGGCCGGGAATGGCTACACCTTC. Translation gives CASSQSDRAGNGYTF.

This sequence joins TRBV9 and TRBJ2-7; 9 nucleotides match TRBD2. J lost 2 bases, V lost 4 bases, and 4 bases had no gene match. Germline V lookup: CDR1 SGDLS, CDR2 YYNGEE. CDR3 length: 14 residues. The CDR3 DNA reads TGTGCCAGCAGCCCGAAGCGGGAGGCCTACGAGCAGTACTTC. This translates into CASSPKREAYEQYF.

This sequence joins TRBV5-6 and TRBJ2-7, with D possibly TRBD1 on 6 matching bases. V was trimmed by 0 bases and J by 6 bases, leaving 10 bases between them. The CDR3 is made up of 13 amino acids. Germline-derived CDR1 and CDR2 are SGHDT and YYEEEE. CDR3 DNA: TGTGCCAGCAGCTTGGTACAGGGAGTCGAGCAGTACTTC. Protein: CASSLVQGVEQYF.

The V gene is TRBV2, the J gene TRBJ1-1; no firm D call. Trimming took off 8 bases at V and 7 bases at J, with 8 bases between the two ends. This CDR3 has 10 residues. Germline lookup yields CDR1 SNHLY and CDR2 FYNNEI. The CDR3 DNA reads TGTGCCAGCCGATGGAATGAAGCTTTCTTT. It yields the protein CASRWNEAFF. Based on the CDR3 plus reference TRBV2 and TRBJ1-1, the full variable domain is EPEVTQTPSHQVTQMGQEVILRCVPISNHLYFYWYRQILGQKVEFLVSFYNNEISEKSEIFDDQFSVERPDGSNFTLKIRSTKLEDSAMYFCASRWNEAFFGQGTRLTVV.

This chain joins TRBV19 and TRBJ1-2; unclear D gene. The CDR3 has 12 amino acids. Germline CDR1 and CDR2: LNHDA and SQIVND (reference sequence). Trimming pared 6 bases from V and 3 bases from J, leaving 8 bases between. This CDR3 is CASRGRDYGYTF. For the CDR3, the DNA is TGTGCCAGTAGGGGAAGAGACTATGGCTACACCTTC.

The chain's CDR3 is CSAQRGGARFF. The CDR3 bases are TGCAGTGCGCAAAGAGGAGGGGCGCGGTTCTTT. V usage is TRBV20-1 and J usage is TRBJ1-1; D might be TRBD1 (5 bases). The CDR3 is made up of 11 amino acids. CDR1 and CDR2 from the germline V gene are DFQATT and SNEGSKA (reference sequence). The V gene lost 6 bases and the J gene lost 14 bases, with 19 bases spanning the gap.

The chain is built from TRBV9 and TRBJ2-3, with D uncertain. V was cut by 0 bases and J by 6 bases, with 5 bases left in between. Germline CDR1 reads SGDLS; CDR2 reads YYNGEE. The CDR3 contains 12 residues. CDR3 residues: CASSVAEDTQYF. The CDR3 DNA reads as TGTGCCAGCAGCGTAGCCGAGGATACGCAGTATTTT.

This chain joins TRBV10-3 and TRBJ2-7, with TRBD2 matching over 9 bases. Trimming cost V 7 bases and J 7 bases; bases outside gene matches: 8. Germline V gives CDR1 ENHRY, CDR2 SYGVKD. The CDR3 is made up of 13 amino acids. CDR3 DNA: TGTGCCATCAAGGGACTAGCCGATTCGGAGCAGTACTTC. Translation gives CAIKGLADSEQYF.

This clone was detected once. The chain joins TRBV5-1 to TRBJ1-1; possibly TRBD1 for D (5 bases). From germline, CDR1 is SGHRS and CDR2 YFSETQ. Trimming took 0 bases from V and 1 from J, leaving 10 bases between them. This CDR3 has 15 residues. The DNA for the CDR3 is TGCGCCAGCAGCTTGGCATGGGGGAAGAACACTGAAGCTTTCTTT. It is translated as CASSLAWGKNTEAFF.

This clone occurred a few times. The chain combines TRBV7-2 with TRBJ2-1; D not certain. V was cut by 1 base and J by 2 bases, with 3 bases left in between. Germline-derived CDR1 and CDR2 are SGHTA and FQGNSA. The CDR3 is made up of 13 amino acids. This CDR3 is CASSLGPYNEQFF. The CDR3 coding sequence is TGTGCCAGCAGCTTAGGACCCTACAATGAGCAGTTCTTC. Complete variable domain (other parts from reference TRBV7-2 and TRBJ2-1): GAGVSQSPSNKVTEKGKDVELRCDPISGHTALYWYRQSLGQGLEFLIYFQGNSAPDKSGLPSDRFSAERTGGSVSTLTIQRTQQEDSAVYLCASSLGPYNEQFFGPGTRLTVL.

The chain links TRBV30 to TRBJ2-1; 13 nucleotides align to TRBD2. V was clipped by 1 base and J by 12 bases; unmatched bases: 6. The CDR3 is 14 residues long. Germline V CDR1 and CDR2: GTSNPN, SVGIG (reference sequence). For the CDR3, the DNA is TGTGCCTGGAGTGAGGGACTAGCGGGACTCAGGCAGTTCTTC. Its protein is CAWSEGLAGLRQFF.